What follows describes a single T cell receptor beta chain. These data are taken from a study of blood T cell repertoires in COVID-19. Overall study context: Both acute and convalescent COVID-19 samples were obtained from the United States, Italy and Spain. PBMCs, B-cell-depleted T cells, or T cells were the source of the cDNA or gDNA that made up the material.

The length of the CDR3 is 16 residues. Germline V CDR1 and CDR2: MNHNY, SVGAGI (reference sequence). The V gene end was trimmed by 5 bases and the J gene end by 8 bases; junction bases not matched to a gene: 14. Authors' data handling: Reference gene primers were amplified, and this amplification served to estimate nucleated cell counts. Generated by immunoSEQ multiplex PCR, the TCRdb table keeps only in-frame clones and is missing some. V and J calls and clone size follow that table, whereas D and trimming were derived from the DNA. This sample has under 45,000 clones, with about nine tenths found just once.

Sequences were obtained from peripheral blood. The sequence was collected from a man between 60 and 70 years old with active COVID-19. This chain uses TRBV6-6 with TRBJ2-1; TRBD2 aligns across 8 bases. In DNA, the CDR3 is TGTGCCAGCAGTCTAGGCCTCGGGACTAGTTTCGATGAGCAGTTCTTC. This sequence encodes CASSLGLGTSFDEQFF.